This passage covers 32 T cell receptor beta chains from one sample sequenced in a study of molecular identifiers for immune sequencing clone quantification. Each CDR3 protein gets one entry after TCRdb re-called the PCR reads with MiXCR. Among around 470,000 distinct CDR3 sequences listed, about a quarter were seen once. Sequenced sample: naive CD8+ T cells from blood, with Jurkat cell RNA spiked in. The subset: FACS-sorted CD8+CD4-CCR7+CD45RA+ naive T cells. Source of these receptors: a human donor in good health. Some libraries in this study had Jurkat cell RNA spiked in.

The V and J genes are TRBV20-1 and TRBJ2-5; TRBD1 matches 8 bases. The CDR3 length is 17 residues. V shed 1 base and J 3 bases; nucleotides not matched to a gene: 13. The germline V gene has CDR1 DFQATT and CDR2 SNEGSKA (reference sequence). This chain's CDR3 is CSARALEVGTGEETQYF. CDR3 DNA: TGCAGTGCTAGAGCGTTAGAAGTTGGGACAGGTGAAGAGACCCAGTACTTC.

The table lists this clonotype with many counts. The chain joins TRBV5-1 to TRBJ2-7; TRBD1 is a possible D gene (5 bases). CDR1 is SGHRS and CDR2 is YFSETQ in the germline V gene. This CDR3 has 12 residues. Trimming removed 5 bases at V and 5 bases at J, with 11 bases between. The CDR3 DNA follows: TGCGCCAGCAGTGGACATACCCACGAGCAGTACTTC. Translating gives CASSGHTHEQYF.

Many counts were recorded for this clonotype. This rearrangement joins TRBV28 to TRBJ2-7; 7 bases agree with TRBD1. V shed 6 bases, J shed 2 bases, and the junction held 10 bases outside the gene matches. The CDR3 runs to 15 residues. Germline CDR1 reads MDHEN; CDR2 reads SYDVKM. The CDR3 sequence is CASSYYPGTAYEQYF. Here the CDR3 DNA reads TGTGCCAGCAGCTACTATCCCGGGACAGCCTACGAGCAGTACTTC.

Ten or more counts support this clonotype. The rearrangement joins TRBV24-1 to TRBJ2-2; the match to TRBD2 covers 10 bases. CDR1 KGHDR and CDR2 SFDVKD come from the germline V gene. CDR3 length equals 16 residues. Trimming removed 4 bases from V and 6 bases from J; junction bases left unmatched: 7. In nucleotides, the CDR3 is TGTGCCACCAGTGACAACACCGGGACTAGCGCCGGGGAGCTGTTTTTT. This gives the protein CATSDNTGTSAGELFF.

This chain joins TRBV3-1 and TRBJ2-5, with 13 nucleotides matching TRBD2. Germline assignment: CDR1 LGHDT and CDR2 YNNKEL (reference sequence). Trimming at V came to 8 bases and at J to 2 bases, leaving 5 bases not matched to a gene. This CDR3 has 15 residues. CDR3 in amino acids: CASGGLAGAQETQYF. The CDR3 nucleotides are TGTGCCAGCGGTGGACTAGCGGGGGCTCAAGAGACCCAGTACTTC.

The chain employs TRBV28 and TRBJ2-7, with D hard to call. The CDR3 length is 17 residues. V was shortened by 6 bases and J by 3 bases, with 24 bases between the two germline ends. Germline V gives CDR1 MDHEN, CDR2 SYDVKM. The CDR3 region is CASRLPRWQLASYEQYF. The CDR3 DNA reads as TGTGCCAGCAGACTCCCCCGGTGGCAGTTGGCAAGCTACGAGCAGTACTTC.

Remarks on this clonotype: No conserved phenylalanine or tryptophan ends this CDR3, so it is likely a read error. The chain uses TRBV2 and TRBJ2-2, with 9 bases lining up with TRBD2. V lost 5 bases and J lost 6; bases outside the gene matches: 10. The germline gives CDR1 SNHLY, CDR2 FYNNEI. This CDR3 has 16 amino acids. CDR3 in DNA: TGTGCCAGCAGTCCGACGGGGGGACTAGCTTCCGGGGAGCTGTTTTTA. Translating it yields CASSPTGGLASGELFL.

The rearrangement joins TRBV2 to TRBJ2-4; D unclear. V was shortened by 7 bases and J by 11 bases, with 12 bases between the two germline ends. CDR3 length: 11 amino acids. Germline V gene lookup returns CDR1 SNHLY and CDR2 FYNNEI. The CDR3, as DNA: TGTGCCAGCACAGACTCGGGCGTTCAGTACTTC. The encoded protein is CASTDSGVQYF.

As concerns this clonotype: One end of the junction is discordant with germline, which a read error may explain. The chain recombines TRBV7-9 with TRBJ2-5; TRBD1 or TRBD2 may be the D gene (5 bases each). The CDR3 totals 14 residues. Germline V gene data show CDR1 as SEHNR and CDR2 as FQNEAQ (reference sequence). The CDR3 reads CASSSPGPEEAQYF. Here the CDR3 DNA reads TGTGCCAGCAGCTCTCCGGGACCAGAAGAGGCCCAGTACTTC. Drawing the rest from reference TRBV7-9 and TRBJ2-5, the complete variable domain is DTGVSQNPRHKITKRGQNVTFRCDPISEHNRLYWYRQTLGQGPEFLTYFQNEAQLEKSRLLSDRFSAERPKGSFSTLEIQRTEQGDSAMYLCASSSPGPEEAQYFGPGTRLLVL.

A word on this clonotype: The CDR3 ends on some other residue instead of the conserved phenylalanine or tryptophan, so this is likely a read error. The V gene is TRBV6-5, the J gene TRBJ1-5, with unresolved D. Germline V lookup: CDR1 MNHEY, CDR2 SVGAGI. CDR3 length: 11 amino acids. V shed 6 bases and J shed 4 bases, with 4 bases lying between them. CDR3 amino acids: CASSTNQPQHL. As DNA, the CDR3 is TGTGCCAGCAGCACGAATCAGCCCCAGCATCTT.

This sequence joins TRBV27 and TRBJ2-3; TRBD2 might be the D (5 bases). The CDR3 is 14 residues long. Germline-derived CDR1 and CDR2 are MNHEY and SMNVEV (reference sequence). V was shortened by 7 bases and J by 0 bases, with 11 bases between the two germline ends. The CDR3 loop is CASMWEPSTDTQYF. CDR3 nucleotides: TGTGCCAGCATGTGGGAGCCTAGCACAGATACGCAGTATTTT.

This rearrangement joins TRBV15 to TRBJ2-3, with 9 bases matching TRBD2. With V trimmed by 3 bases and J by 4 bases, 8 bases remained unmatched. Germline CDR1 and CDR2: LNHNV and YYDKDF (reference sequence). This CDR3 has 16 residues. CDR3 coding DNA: TGTGCCACCAGCAGTGAAGGTAGCGGGAGCCCAGATACGCAGTATTTT. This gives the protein CATSSEGSGSPDTQYF.

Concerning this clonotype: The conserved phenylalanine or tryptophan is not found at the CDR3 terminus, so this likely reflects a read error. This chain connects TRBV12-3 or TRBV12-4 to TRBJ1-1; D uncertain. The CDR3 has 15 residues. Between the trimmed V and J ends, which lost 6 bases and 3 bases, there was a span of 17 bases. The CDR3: CASSPLGPMHTEAFL. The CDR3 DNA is TGTGCCAGCAGCCCTCTAGGGCCAATGCACACTGAAGCTTTCTTA.

CDR3 sequence reads: CAISEGEPPGEQYF. The DNA for the CDR3 is TGTGCCATCAGTGAAGGGGAACCGCCCGGCGAGCAGTACTTC. The rearrangement links TRBV10-3 to TRBJ2-7, with D possibly matching TRBD1 (5 bases). Germline V CDR1 and CDR2: ENHRY, SYGVKD. V shed 3 bases and J shed 6 bases, with 15 bases lying between them. There are 14 residues in the CDR3.

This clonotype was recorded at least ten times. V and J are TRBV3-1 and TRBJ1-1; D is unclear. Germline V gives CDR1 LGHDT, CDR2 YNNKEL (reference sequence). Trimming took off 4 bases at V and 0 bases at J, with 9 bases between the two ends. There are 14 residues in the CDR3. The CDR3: CASSPDEVNTEAFF. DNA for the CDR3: TGTGCCAGCAGCCCCGATGAGGTGAACACTGAAGCTTTCTTT.

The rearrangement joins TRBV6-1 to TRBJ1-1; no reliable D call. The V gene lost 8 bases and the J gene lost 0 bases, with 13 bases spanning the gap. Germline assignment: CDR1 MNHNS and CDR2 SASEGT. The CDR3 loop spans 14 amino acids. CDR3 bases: TGTGCCAGCTCTCCCCGACATCTGAACACTGAAGCTTTCTTT. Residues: CASSPRHLNTEAFF.

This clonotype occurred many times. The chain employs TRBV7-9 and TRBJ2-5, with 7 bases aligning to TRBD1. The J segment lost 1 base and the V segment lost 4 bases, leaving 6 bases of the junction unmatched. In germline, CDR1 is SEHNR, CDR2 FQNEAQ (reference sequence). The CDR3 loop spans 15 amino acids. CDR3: CASSWDRTRQETQYF. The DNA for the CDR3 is TGTGCCAGCAGCTGGGACAGAACCCGCCAAGAGACCCAGTACTTC.

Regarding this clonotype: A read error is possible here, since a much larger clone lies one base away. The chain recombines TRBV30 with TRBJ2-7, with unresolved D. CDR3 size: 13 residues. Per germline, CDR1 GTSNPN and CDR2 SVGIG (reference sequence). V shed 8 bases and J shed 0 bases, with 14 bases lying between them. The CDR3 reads CAQGLTSSYEQYF. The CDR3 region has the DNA TGTGCCCAAGGATTAACCTCCTCCTACGAGCAGTACTTC.

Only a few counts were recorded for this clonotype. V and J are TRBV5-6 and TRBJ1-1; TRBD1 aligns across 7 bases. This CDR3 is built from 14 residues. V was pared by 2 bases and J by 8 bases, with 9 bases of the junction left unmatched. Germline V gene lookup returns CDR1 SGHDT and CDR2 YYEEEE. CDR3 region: CASSFWGPGQEAFF. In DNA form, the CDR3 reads TGTGCCAGCAGCTTTTGGGGTCCGGGACAGGAAGCTTTCTTT. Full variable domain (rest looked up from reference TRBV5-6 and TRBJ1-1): DAGVTQSPTHLIKTRGQQVTLRCSPKSGHDTVSWYQQALGQGPQFIFQYYEEEERQRGNFPDRFSGHQFPNYSSELNVNALLLGDSALYLCASSFWGPGQEAFFGQGTRLTVV.

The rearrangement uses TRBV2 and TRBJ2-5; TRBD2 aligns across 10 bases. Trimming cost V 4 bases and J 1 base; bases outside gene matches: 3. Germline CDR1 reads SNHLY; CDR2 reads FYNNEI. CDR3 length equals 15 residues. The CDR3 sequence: CASSGLAGGQETQYF. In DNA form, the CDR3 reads TGTGCCAGCAGTGGGTTAGCGGGGGGCCAAGAGACCCAGTACTTC.

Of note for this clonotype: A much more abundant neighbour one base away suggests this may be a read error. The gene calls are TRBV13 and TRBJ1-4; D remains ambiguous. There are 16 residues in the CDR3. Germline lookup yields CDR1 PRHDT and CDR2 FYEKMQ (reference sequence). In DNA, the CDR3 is TGTGCCAGCAGCAACCGGCTTTCTGCGTCTAATGAAAGACTGTTTTTT. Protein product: CASSNRLSASNERLFF.

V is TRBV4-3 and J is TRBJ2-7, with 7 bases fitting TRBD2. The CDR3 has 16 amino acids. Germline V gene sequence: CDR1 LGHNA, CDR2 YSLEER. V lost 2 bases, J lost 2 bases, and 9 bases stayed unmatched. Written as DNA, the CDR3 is TGCGCCAGCAGCCAATCCAACGGGAGGAACCCCTACGAGCAGTACTTC. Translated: CASSQSNGRNPYEQYF.

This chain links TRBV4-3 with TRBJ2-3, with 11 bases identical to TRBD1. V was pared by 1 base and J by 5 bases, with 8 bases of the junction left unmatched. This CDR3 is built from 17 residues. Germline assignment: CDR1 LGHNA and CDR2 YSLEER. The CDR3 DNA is TGCGCCAGCAGCCAAGCCACGGGACAGGGGGTAGGAGATACGCAGTATTTT. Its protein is CASSQATGQGVGDTQYF.

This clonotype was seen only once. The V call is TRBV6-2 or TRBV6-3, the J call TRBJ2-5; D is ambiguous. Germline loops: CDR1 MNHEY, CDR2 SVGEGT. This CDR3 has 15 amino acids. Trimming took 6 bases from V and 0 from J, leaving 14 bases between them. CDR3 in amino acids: CASSFFDKYQETQYF. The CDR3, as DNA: TGTGCCAGCAGCTTCTTCGACAAGTACCAAGAGACCCAGTACTTC.

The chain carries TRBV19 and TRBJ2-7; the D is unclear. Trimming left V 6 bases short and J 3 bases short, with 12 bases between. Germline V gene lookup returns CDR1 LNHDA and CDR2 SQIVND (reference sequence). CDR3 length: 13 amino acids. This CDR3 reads CASSSALLYEQYF. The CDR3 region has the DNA TGTGCCAGTAGCTCAGCTCTACTCTACGAGCAGTACTTC.

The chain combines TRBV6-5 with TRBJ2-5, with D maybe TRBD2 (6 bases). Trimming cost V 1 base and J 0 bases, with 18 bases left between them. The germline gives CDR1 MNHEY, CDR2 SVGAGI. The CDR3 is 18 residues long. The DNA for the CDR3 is TGTGCCAGCAGTTACTGGGGAGGACTTGAACGGTACCAAGAGACCCAGTACTTC. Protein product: CASSYWGGLERYQETQYF.

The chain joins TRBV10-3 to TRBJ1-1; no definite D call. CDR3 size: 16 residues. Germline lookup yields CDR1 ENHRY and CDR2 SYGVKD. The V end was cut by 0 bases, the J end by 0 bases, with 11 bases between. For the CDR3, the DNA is TGTGCCATCAGTGAGTCGGAGGCGAACATGAACACTGAAGCTTTCTTT. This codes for CAISESEANMNTEAFF.

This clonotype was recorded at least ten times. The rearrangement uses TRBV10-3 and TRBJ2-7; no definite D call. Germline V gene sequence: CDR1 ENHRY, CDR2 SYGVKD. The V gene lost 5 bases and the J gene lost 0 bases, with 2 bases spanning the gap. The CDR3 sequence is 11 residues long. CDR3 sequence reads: CAISSSYEQYF. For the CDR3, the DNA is TGTGCCATCAGTAGCTCCTACGAGCAGTACTTC.

The CDR3 here is CASSLAPGNTEAFF. The CDR3 nucleotides read TGTGCCAGCAGCTTGGCTCCGGGGAACACTGAAGCTTTCTTT. The J gene is TRBJ1-1, the V gene TRBV5-5; no definite D call. V lost 0 bases and J 1 base, leaving 7 bases between the germline ends. The CDR3 runs 14 residues. Germline assignment: CDR1 SGHKS and CDR2 YYEKEE (reference sequence).

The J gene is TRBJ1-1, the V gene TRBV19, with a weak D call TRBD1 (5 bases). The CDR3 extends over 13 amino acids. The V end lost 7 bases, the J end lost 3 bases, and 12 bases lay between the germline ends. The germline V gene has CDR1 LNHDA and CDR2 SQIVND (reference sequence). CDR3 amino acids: CASKWGEHTEAFF. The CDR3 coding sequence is TGTGCCAGTAAATGGGGCGAACACACTGAAGCTTTCTTT.

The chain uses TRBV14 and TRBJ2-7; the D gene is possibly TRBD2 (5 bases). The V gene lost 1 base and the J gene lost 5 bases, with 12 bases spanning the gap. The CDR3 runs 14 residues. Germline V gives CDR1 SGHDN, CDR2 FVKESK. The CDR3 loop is CASSQGYGVHEQYF. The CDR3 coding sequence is TGTGCCAGCAGCCAAGGATACGGGGTCCACGAGCAGTACTTC.

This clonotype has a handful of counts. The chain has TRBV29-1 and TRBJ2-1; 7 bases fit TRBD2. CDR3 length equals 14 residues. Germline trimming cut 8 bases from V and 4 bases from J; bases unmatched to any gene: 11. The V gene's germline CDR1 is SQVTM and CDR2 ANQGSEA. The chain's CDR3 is CSPKGTKTYNEQFF. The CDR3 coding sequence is TGCAGCCCTAAGGGGACTAAAACATACAATGAGCAGTTCTTC.